The T cell receptor (beta chain) under discussion was sequenced for a study of blood T cell repertoires in COVID-19. This clone occurred once. TCRdb's table, derived via immunoSEQ multiplex PCR, lists solely in-frame clones and lacks some. The sample records some 160,000 clones, roughly 80% being singletons. The CDR3 has 18 residues. Germline V gene data show CDR1 as SGHTA and CDR2 as FQGNSA. With 1 base clipped from V and 8 bases from J, the junction kept 17 bases outside the gene matches. The sequenced material came from peripheral blood. The sequence derives from a woman over 75 with acute or convalescent COVID-19. V usage is TRBV7-2 and J usage is TRBJ2-1; 7 bases are shared with TRBD1. CDR3 nucleotides: TGTGCCAGCAGCTTAGGTCCCCTCGGGGTCCCAACAGGGGATGAGCAGTTCTTC. Translation gives CASSLGPLGVPTGDEQFF.